This entry concerns a single TCR beta chain. The assay was immunoSEQ multiplex PCR, and TCRdb's table has in-frame clones only and misses some. The table shows tens of thousands of clones, with 92% occurring only once. This sample was taken from a study of T cell changes during pregnancy in multiple sclerosis. CDR3 length equals 18 residues. The germline gives CDR1 KGHSH, CDR2 LQKENI. V lost 3 bases, J lost 0 bases, and 15 bases lay in between. J is TRBJ2-6 and V is TRBV18; D possibly corresponds to TRBD1 (6 bases). Source: CD4+ T cells from peripheral blood mononuclear cells, taken in the second trimester of pregnancy. The receptor's source is a female donor with multiple sclerosis, enrolled in a pregnancy study. The CDR3 DNA is TGTGCCAGCTCACCGCTAAGGACAGATACCTCTGGGGCCAACGTCCTGACTTTC. This codes for CASSPLRTDTSGANVLTF.